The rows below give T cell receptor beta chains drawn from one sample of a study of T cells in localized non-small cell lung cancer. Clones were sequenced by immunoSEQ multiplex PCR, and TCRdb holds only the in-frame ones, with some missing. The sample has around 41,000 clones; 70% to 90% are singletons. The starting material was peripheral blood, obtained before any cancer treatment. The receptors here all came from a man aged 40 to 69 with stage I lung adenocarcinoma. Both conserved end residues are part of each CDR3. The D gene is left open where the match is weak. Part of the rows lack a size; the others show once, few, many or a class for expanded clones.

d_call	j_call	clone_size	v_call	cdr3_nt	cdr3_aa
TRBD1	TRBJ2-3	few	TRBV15	TGTGCCACCAGCACCCTGGGACAGCACACAGATACGCAGTATTTT	CATSTLGQHTDTQYF
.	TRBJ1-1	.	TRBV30	TGTGCCTGGAGTGTAAACAGCCACACTGAAGCTTTCTTT	CAWSVNSHTEAFF
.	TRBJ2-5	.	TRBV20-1	TGCAGTGCTAGAGGTGGGACCCAGTACTTC	CSARGGTQYF
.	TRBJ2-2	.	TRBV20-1	TGCAGTGTGGAGGACACCGGGGAGCTGTTTTTT	CSVEDTGELFF
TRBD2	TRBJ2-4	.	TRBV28	TGTGCCAGCAGCCAATTGGGGACTAGCGGGAGGCCGGGGAGAAACATTCAGTACTTC	CASSQLGTSGRPGRNIQYF
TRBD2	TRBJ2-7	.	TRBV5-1	TGCGCCAGCAGCTTGTCCAGCGGGAGATCTTACGAGCAGTACTTC	CASSLSSGRSYEQYF
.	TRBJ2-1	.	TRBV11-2	TGTGCCAGCAGCTTATCAGGGGAATATTACAATGAGCAGTTCTTC	CASSLSGEYYNEQFF
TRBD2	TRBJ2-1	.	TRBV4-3	TGCGCCAGCAGCCCGACCCCACTAGCGGGAGGGCCTGAGCAGTTCTTC	CASSPTPLAGGPEQFF
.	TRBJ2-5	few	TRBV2	TGTGCCATACTCCCAGAGACCCACCCGGAGACCCAGTACTTC	CAILPETHPETQYF
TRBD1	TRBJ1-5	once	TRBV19	TGTGCCAGTAGTATACAGGGGGCTTTTCAGCCCCAGCATTTT	CASSIQGAFQPQHF
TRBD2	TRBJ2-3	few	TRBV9	TGTGCCAGCAGCGTTGGGACTAGCGGGAGGGCCGGGTTATGGGATACGCAGTATTTT	CASSVGTSGRAGLWDTQYF
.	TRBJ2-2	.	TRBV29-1	TGCAGCGTTGTCCTGGGGAGGAACGGTAACACCGGGGAGCTGTTTTTT	CSVVLGRNGNTGELFF
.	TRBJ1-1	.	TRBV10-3	TGTGCCATCAGTGAGTCATTAGGTGAAGCTTTCTTT	CAISESLGEAFF
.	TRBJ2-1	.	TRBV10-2	TGCGCCACTAATTTTGTCCCCAACAATGAGCAGTTCTTC	CATNFVPNNEQFF
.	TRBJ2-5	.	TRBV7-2	TGTGCCAGCAGCCTGACCGGGACTTACGATTCGGCCCAGTACTTC	CASSLTGTYDSAQYF
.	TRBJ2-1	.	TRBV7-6	TGTGCCAGCAGCTTAGAAAGGGGAGGCAATGAGCAGTTCTTC	CASSLERGGNEQFF
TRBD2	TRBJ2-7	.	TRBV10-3	TGTGCCATCAGTGAACAGCGGGAGGGATTCGAGCAGTACTTC	CAISEQREGFEQYF
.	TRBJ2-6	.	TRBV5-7	TGTGCCAGCACTAATCCTCTTGTACAAAGTCGGGCCAACGTCCTGACTTTC	CASTNPLVQSRANVLTF
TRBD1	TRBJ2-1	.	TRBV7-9	TGTGCCAGCAGCTTAGAAACAGGGGGCGCATGGTTCTTC	CASSLETGGAWFF
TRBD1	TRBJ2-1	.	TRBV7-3	TGTGCCAGCAGCTTATTAGGGACAGGGGGCCTGGATGAGCAGTTCTTC	CASSLLGTGGLDEQFF
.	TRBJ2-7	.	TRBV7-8	TGTGCCAGCAGCTTCCGATCCTACGAGCAGTACTTC	CASSFRSYEQYF
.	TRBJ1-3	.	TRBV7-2	TGTGCCAGCCGACAGGCGAGCTCTGGAAACACCATATATTTT	CASRQASSGNTIYF
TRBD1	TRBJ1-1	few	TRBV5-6	TGTGCCAGCAGCTCCCTACGGGACAGAGCTTCCATGAACACTGAAGCTTTCTTT	CASSSLRDRASMNTEAFF